The sequence of this T cell receptor (beta chain) was determined in a study of technical replicates of blood from a few donors. Clones were sequenced by immunoSEQ multiplex PCR, and TCRdb holds only the in-frame ones, with some missing. Counted here are about 80,000 clones, 97% occurring once; the ten biggest clones make up 0.15% to 0.2%. After removal of 3 bases from V and 5 bases from J, the junction contained 9 bases not matched to a gene. This CDR3 region has 15 residues. From germline, CDR1 is SGHTA and CDR2 FQGNSA. Sequenced sample: T cells isolated from PBMCs. The chain carries TRBV7-2 and TRBJ2-5; 7 nucleotides agree with TRBD1. This TCR was sampled from a human donor in good health. CDR3 loop: CASSFLDRPKETQYF. DNA of the CDR3: TGTGCCAGCAGCTTCTTGGACAGGCCAAAGGAGACCCAGTACTTC.